This T cell receptor beta chain was profiled in a study of blood T cell repertoires in COVID-19 (TCRdb year 2020). Regarding the research as a whole: Samples from collaborators originated in the United States, Italy and Spain and spanned both the acute and convalescent phases of COVID-19. The prospective study material was composed of cDNA or gDNA derived from T cells, B-cell-depleted T cells, or PBMCs. Deeply sampled blood TCRbeta repertoires from subjects exposed to, actively infected with, or recovered from COVID-19 were included in the dataset. The repertoires were released in a freely available public database meant as a resource for research on the immune response to SARS-CoV-2. Samples were obtained from the ongoing ImmuneRACE study (first 160 participants) and from 1,254 subjects provided by 6 global collaborators. The sample metadata nearly always contained a de-identified subject ID, COVID-19 status, age in years and sex. HLA class I and class II types, where available, came from metadata supplied by the sample provider rather than from assay-based typing.

A remark on this clone: Which antigen it targets is not known. Nothing much larger sits one base from this clone, and base qualities are not available.

Whole blood was collected in K2EDTA tubes by collaborating institutions according to the institutions' own protocols. For TCRbeta analysis, collaborator samples were shipped as frozen whole blood, as isolated PBMCs, or as DNA extracted from either sample type. The immunoSEQ Assay, a bias-controlled multiplex PCR, was used to amplify TCRbeta CDR3 regions from genomic DNA. The authors' analysis ran thus. The number of nucleated cells in each sample was estimated by amplification of reference gene primers within the assay. To quantify the absolute abundance of each unique TCRbeta CDR3 rearrangement, sequence reads were collapsed and filtered. For each sample, productive Simpson clonality was calculated as the square root of Simpson's diversity index across productive rearrangements. TCRdb's version of the immuneACCESS table is confined to in-frame rearrangements and falls short of the full clone set. An unresolved V gene accounts for under half of the shortfall where checked; the remainder is of unknown origin. V, J and clone size were drawn from that table, and D and trimming were deduced from the DNA. Here the sample has 95,000 to 120,000 clones; more than 65% occur a single time. Of the sample, around 1.5% falls within the top ten clones.

Findings and caveats that apply to the study as a whole: How much clinical and demographic metadata was included differed by source and by participant, and the metadata was provided uncurated.

As encoded in the germline V gene, CDR1 is SGHVS while CDR2 is FNYEAQ. V and J are truncated by 1 base and 1 base respectively, leaving an intervening sequence of 7 bases. The CDR3, from cysteine to phenylalanine, totals 14 residues. The entry retains the CDR3 DNA only, 42 bases that are in frame from base 1. The material sequenced was peripheral blood. This receptor was identified in a man aged 50 to 60 with acute or convalescent COVID-19. The V and J genes are TRBV7-6 and TRBJ1-1; the D gene is possibly TRBD1, with 6 bases matching. CDR3 sequence: CASSLGGGNTEAFF. At the DNA level, the sequence is TGTGCCAGCAGCTTAGGAGGGGGGAACACTGAAGCTTTCTTT.